This T cell receptor (beta chain) was captured by sequencing in a study of T cells in tumors after PD-1 blockade. About the research overall: A subset received ongoing vismodegib 150 mg daily alongside anti-PD-1 therapy.

TCRdb's table, derived via immunoSEQ multiplex PCR, lists solely in-frame clones and lacks some. Of some 8,200 clones in the sample, roughly 60% were seen once. Notes on the study in general: Clonal replacement appeared only between pre- and post-treatment samples. Clonal replacement, not reinvigoration, is suggested for expanded exhausted CD8+ clones after therapy.

The CDR3 consists of 14 residues. Germline CDR1 SGHNT, CDR2 YYREEE (reference sequence). Trimming took off 0 bases at V and 4 bases at J, with 8 bases between the two ends. With respect to this clone: Its antigen is unidentified.

Time point in this sample: second of two post-therapy site-matched biopsies about two months apart. Site-matched primary tumor biopsies were taken before and after PD-1 blockade. This rearrangement joins TRBV5-4 to TRBJ2-1; D remains ambiguous. The sequence was collected from a human donor with basal cell carcinoma. The source was tumor tissue, collected after anti-PD-1 treatment. CDR3 region: CASSLVYGYNEQFF. CDR3 sequence (DNA): TGTGCCAGCAGCTTGGTTTACGGTTACAATGAGCAGTTCTTC.